The 29 T cell receptor beta chains below were found in one sample sequenced in a study of shared clonotypes between healthy human individuals. Only CD45RO-negative cells positively selected for CCR7 counted as naive CD8 cells, so terminally differentiated effector memory CD45RA+ cells were excluded. Generated by immunoSEQ multiplex PCR, the TCRdb table keeps only in-frame clones and is missing some. This sample has roughly 890,000 clones; over 90% occur once, and the top ten carry nearly 25%. What was sequenced was naive CD8+ T cells sorted from blood. The receptor source for this set is a man in his thirties or forties in good health.

The J gene is TRBJ2-1, the V gene TRBV27, with 9 bases matching TRBD2. This CDR3 contains 15 residues. In germline, CDR1 is MNHEY, CDR2 SMNVEV (reference sequence). The V and J ends lost 4 bases and 6 bases, in that order; junction bases with no gene match: 7. CDR3 in amino acids: CASSSLAGVGNEQFF. CDR3 nucleotides: TGTGCCAGCAGTTCATTAGCGGGAGTTGGCAATGAGCAGTTCTTC.

The chain employs TRBV5-8 and TRBJ2-7, with D possibly TRBD2 on 5 matching bases. Germline V CDR1 and CDR2: SGHTS, YDEGEE. The CDR3 length is 16 residues. Trimming removed 4 bases at V and 0 bases at J, with 17 bases between. The DNA of the CDR3 is TGTGCCAGCAGCCCACTTGAGGGCCGAAGCTCCTACGAGCAGTACTTC. Translating gives CASSPLEGRSSYEQYF.

This chain joins TRBV7-9 and TRBJ2-7, with 11 nucleotides matching TRBD2. The CDR3 length is 16 residues. Trimming took 5 bases from V and 4 from J; bases not matched to a gene: 10. Germline CDR1 and CDR2: SEHNR and FQNEAQ (reference sequence). The CDR3 DNA is TGTGCCAGCAGCACCCTCACTAGCGGGAGATCGTACGAGCAGTACTTC. It translates to CASSTLTSGRSYEQYF.

The gene calls are TRBV19 and TRBJ2-5, with 8 positions matching TRBD2. Germline CDR1 is LNHDA and CDR2 is SQIVND (reference sequence). V lost 7 bases to trimming and J lost 2 bases; unmatched junction nucleotides: 15. This CDR3 spans 17 amino acids. The CDR3 sequence is CASTTTASGLKQETQYF. The CDR3 DNA follows: TGTGCCAGTACTACGACGGCTAGCGGGTTAAAACAAGAGACCCAGTACTTC.

This clone was recorded a few times. The chain links TRBV7-8 to TRBJ1-4, with 7 bases that match TRBD1. The germline CDR1 and CDR2 sequences are SGHVS and FQNEAQ. V shed 8 bases, J shed 8 bases, and the junction held 8 bases outside the gene matches. The CDR3 contains 13 residues. The CDR3 DNA follows: TGTGCCAGCGCAGACAGGGTCGGCGAAAAACTGTTTTTT. Translating it yields CASADRVGEKLFF.

About this clone itself: Its ends do not fully match the called genes, so a read error is possible. The chain couples TRBV2 to TRBJ2-5, with 13 nucleotides matching TRBD2. In germline, CDR1 is SNHLY, CDR2 FYNNEI. This CDR3 contains 14 residues. CDR3 coding DNA: TGTGCCATTAGCGGGACTAGCGGGGAAGATACCCAGTACTTC. Amino acids: CAISGTSGEDTQYF.

The chain couples TRBV5-6 to TRBJ2-7, with 8 nucleotides matching TRBD2. Losses at the gene ends were 4 bases for V and 7 bases for J; bases not matched to a gene: 10. Germline lookup yields CDR1 SGHDT and CDR2 YYEEEE. The CDR3 has 14 amino acids. The CDR3 region is CASSTGLDLWEQYF. For the CDR3, the DNA is TGTGCCAGCAGCACGGGACTAGATCTTTGGGAGCAGTACTTC.

The rearrangement links TRBV6-1 to TRBJ2-1, with 8 bases matching TRBD2. With V trimmed by 3 bases and J by 5 bases, 12 bases remained unmatched. The CDR3 is 17 amino acids. CDR1 and CDR2 from the germline V gene are MNHNS and SASEGT. The DNA for the CDR3 is TGTGCCAGCAGTGAGTTATCGTGGCGGGAGGACCACAATGAGCAGTTCTTC. Translation: CASSELSWREDHNEQFF.

V usage is TRBV27 and J usage is TRBJ2-7, with 7 positions matching TRBD2. The V gene end was trimmed by 7 bases and the J gene end by 2 bases; junction bases not matched to a gene: 14. CDR1 and CDR2 (germline): MNHEY, SMNVEV (reference sequence). The CDR3 has 16 amino acids. The CDR3 protein is CASTIRGGSGTYEQYF. CDR3 DNA sequence: TGTGCCAGCACCATCCGTGGCGGGAGCGGCACCTACGAGCAGTACTTC.

The chain uses TRBV30 and TRBJ1-1; D is possibly TRBD1 (5 bases). The CDR3 contains 12 residues. V lost 0 bases to trimming and J lost 7 bases, with 9 bases between them. Germline CDR1 is GTSNPN and CDR2 is SVGIG (reference sequence). The CDR3 protein is CAWSVGQIEAFF. CDR3 sequence (DNA): TGTGCCTGGAGTGTAGGACAAATTGAAGCTTTCTTT.

This chain uses TRBV13 with TRBJ2-7; 12 nucleotides match TRBD1. V lost 1 base and J lost 6; bases outside the gene matches: 7. The CDR3 spans 16 residues. Germline V gives CDR1 PRHDT, CDR2 FYEKMQ (reference sequence). CDR3: CASSLALGQGAAEQYF. In DNA form, the CDR3 reads TGTGCCAGCAGCTTAGCCTTGGGACAGGGGGCTGCCGAGCAGTACTTC.

The chain carries TRBV9 and TRBJ1-2; D is uncertain. This CDR3 is built from 12 residues. Per germline, CDR1 SGDLS and CDR2 YYNGEE. V gave up 6 bases and J gave up 8 bases, with 14 bases separating them. CDR3 region: CASKRGPIGYTF. The CDR3 DNA reads as TGTGCCAGCAAGAGAGGGCCGATAGGCTACACCTTC.

The J gene is TRBJ2-5, the V gene TRBV7-6; D might be TRBD2 (5 bases). Germline V gene lookup returns CDR1 SGHVS and CDR2 FNYEAQ. V shed 3 bases and J shed 2 bases, with 13 bases lying between them. This CDR3 contains 15 residues. The CDR3, as DNA: TGTGCCAGCAGCTTGGTTCTCCTAGCTCAAGAGACCCAGTACTTC. It translates to CASSLVLLAQETQYF. The full variable domain, with the rest looked up from reference TRBV7-6 and TRBJ2-5, is GAGVSQSPRYKVTKRGQDVALRCDPISGHVSLYWYRQALGQGPEFLTYFNYEAQQDKSGLPNDRFSAERPEGSISTLTIQRTEQRDSAMYRCASSLVLLAQETQYFGPGTRLLVL.

The gene calls are TRBV27 and TRBJ1-5; no reliable D call. CDR1 and CDR2 from the germline V gene are MNHEY and SMNVEV (reference sequence). The CDR3 is made up of 12 amino acids. V was cut by 5 bases and J by 10 bases, with 12 bases left in between. CDR3 in amino acids: CASSKPLGPQHF. The CDR3 region has the DNA TGTGCCAGCAGTAAACCCTTGGGCCCCCAGCATTTT.

The CDR3 protein is CASREGNTEAFF. The CDR3 DNA sequence: TGTGCCAGCAGGGAGGGGAACACTGAAGCTTTCTTT. This chain uses TRBV7-9 with TRBJ1-1, with D unclear. The V gene's germline CDR1 is SEHNR and CDR2 FQNEAQ (reference sequence). The CDR3 is 12 amino acids. Trimming removed 6 bases at V and 1 base at J, with 6 bases between.

The rearrangement uses TRBV27 and TRBJ2-2, with D perhaps matching TRBD2 (5 bases). Germline V gene data show CDR1 as MNHEY and CDR2 as SMNVEV (reference sequence). V dropped 5 bases and J dropped 0 bases, with 13 bases sitting between them. The length of the CDR3 is 16 residues. CDR3 residues: CASSTGGGANTGELFF. In DNA form, the CDR3 reads TGTGCCAGCAGTACCGGCGGAGGTGCGAACACCGGGGAGCTGTTTTTT.

The J gene is TRBJ2-5, the V gene TRBV7-2; TRBD2 agrees at 9 bases. The V gene's germline CDR1 is SGHTA and CDR2 FQGNSA. V shed 5 bases and J 5 bases; nucleotides not matched to a gene: 6. This CDR3 contains 14 residues. For the CDR3, the DNA is TGTGCCAGCAGCCAAGCGGGGGGTATTGAGACCCAGTACTTC. Protein: CASSQAGGIETQYF.

The DNA of the CDR3 is TGTGCCAGCAGTCCTTTGTCTAGGGCGGACAACTACGAGCAGTACTTC. It is translated as CASSPLSRADNYEQYF. This chain connects TRBV27 to TRBJ2-7, with D perhaps matching TRBD1 (5 bases). The CDR3 spans 16 residues. Germline V lookup: CDR1 MNHEY, CDR2 SMNVEV (reference sequence). V lost 5 bases and J 3 bases, leaving 20 bases between the germline ends.

V and J are TRBV2 and TRBJ2-7, with 9 bases aligning to TRBD2. CDR3 length: 16 amino acids. Germline CDR1 SNHLY, CDR2 FYNNEI. The V and J ends lost 2 bases and 3 bases, in that order; junction bases with no gene match: 8. The CDR3 nucleotides read TGTGCCAGCAGTGAATTTAGAGCGGGAGGTAACTACGAGCAGTACTTC. Amino acid sequence: CASSEFRAGGNYEQYF.

V and J are TRBV11-2 and TRBJ2-6, with D uncertain. Germline V gene lookup returns CDR1 SGHAT and CDR2 FQNNGV. Deletions cut 1 base from V and 1 base from J, with 11 bases between. The CDR3 is made up of 17 amino acids. CDR3 sequence reads: CASSLATPDSGANVLTF. In DNA form, the CDR3 reads TGTGCCAGCAGCTTAGCCACACCCGATTCTGGGGCCAACGTCCTGACTTTC.

This chain uses TRBV7-9 with TRBJ1-5, with TRBD1 identical over 7 bases. The germline gives CDR1 SEHNR, CDR2 FQNEAQ (reference sequence). The CDR3 spans 16 residues. Germline trimming cut 5 bases from V and 3 bases from J; bases unmatched to any gene: 10. The DNA of the CDR3 is TGTGCCAGCAGCCTAGGACAGGACGGATTCAATCAGCCCCAGCATTTT. This gives the protein CASSLGQDGFNQPQHF.

CDR3 nucleotide sequence: TGTGCCAGCAGCTTAAGTTCGGGACAGGGAAGACAGCAAGAGACCCAGTACTTC. Protein: CASSLSSGQGRQQETQYF. The V and J genes are TRBV7-9 and TRBJ2-5; 9 positions match TRBD1. The CDR3 runs to 18 residues. Trimming at V came to 2 bases and at J to 2 bases, leaving 12 bases not matched to a gene. Per the germline V gene, CDR1 is SEHNR and CDR2 is FQNEAQ (reference sequence).

V gene TRBV19 combines with J gene TRBJ1-2; no clear D gene. Trimming stripped 6 bases from V and 6 bases from J, with 8 bases between. The CDR3 covers 11 residues. The germline CDR1 and CDR2 sequences are LNHDA and SQIVND (reference sequence). CDR3 in amino acids: CASSQGHGYTF. DNA for the CDR3: TGTGCCAGTAGCCAAGGACATGGCTACACCTTC.

The rearrangement uses TRBV19 and TRBJ2-1; unclear D gene. V lost 5 bases to trimming and J lost 1 base, with 12 bases between them. The CDR3 length is 15 residues. Germline V gene sequence: CDR1 LNHDA, CDR2 SQIVND (reference sequence). The CDR3 coding sequence is TGTGCCAGTAGTTTAATTGGGCCGTCCTACAATGAGCAGTTCTTC. Translation: CASSLIGPSYNEQFF.

The CDR3 region has the DNA TGCGCCAGCAGCCAAGATCGGGACCCAAGGGGCTATGGCTACACCTTC. Its protein product is CASSQDRDPRGYGYTF. This chain links TRBV4-1 with TRBJ1-2; TRBD1 might be the D (5 bases). With 0 bases removed from V and 4 bases from J, the gap between germline ends came to 15 bases. CDR1 and CDR2 from the germline V gene are MGHRA and YSYEKL. This CDR3 contains 16 residues.

V gene TRBV9 combines with J gene TRBJ1-4; TRBD1 is a possible D gene (6 bases). Germline V gene sequence: CDR1 SGDLS, CDR2 YYNGEE. The CDR3 sequence is 15 residues long. V lost 4 bases to trimming and J lost 8 bases, with 18 bases between them. CDR3 sequence (DNA): TGTGCCAGCAGCCTCCGGGGACTTCAGGGGGAAAAACTGTTTTTT. This gives the protein CASSLRGLQGEKLFF.

The V and J genes are TRBV28 and TRBJ2-1; unclear D gene. The CDR3 has 14 residues. Germline assignment: CDR1 MDHEN and CDR2 SYDVKM. Trimming pared 5 bases from V and 9 bases from J, leaving 17 bases between. CDR3 DNA: TGTGCCAGCAGTCCCCCCCTTGCAGCATCTGAGCAGTTCTTC. Encoded protein: CASSPPLAASEQFF.

The chain combines TRBV29-1 with TRBJ2-7, with D perhaps matching TRBD1 (5 bases). Trimming removed 3 bases at V and 4 bases at J, with 13 bases between. CDR1 and CDR2 (germline): SQVTM, ANQGSEA. The CDR3 totals 13 residues. CDR3 protein: CSVESRDSYEQYF. In nucleotides, the CDR3 is TGCAGCGTTGAGAGCAGGGATTCTTACGAGCAGTACTTC.

The chain uses TRBV28 and TRBJ2-3; 11 bases are shared with TRBD2. CDR1 is MDHEN and CDR2 is SYDVKM in the germline V gene. This CDR3 has 16 amino acids. V lost 6 bases and J lost 4; bases outside the gene matches: 9. The CDR3 DNA reads TGTGCCAGCAGGCAAACTAGCGGGAGTTTCGCAGATACGCAGTATTTT. As protein: CASRQTSGSFADTQYF. The full variable domain, its missing parts supplied by reference TRBV28 and TRBJ2-3, is DVKVTQSSRYLVKRTGEKVFLECVQDMDHENMFWYRQDPGLGLRLIYFSYDVKMKEKGDIPEGYSVSREKKERFSLILESASTNQTSMYLCASRQTSGSFADTQYFGPGTRLTVL.